The 10 T cell receptor beta chains below all came from one sample that was sequenced in a study of brain metastases from non-small cell lung cancer. Data came from immunoSEQ multiplex PCR; TCRdb stores just in-frame clones and leaves some out. The repertoire holds more than 2,500 clones, with roughly four fifths as singletons. Sequencing used primary lung tumor tissue. All receptors come from a donor aged 40 or older with non-small cell lung cancer.

The V and J genes are TRBV4-1 and TRBJ2-3, with D possibly being TRBD2 (5 bases). V dropped 3 bases and J dropped 6 bases, with 16 bases sitting between them. There are 15 residues in the CDR3. Germline V gene sequence: CDR1 MGHRA, CDR2 YSYEKL. The CDR3 reads CASSHLRTPHDTQYF. The CDR3 DNA reads as TGCGCCAGCAGCCATCTACGGACTCCCCACGATACGCAGTATTTT.

V is TRBV5-4 and J is TRBJ2-2, with D uncertain. CDR1 and CDR2 (germline): SGHNT, YYREEE (reference sequence). V lost 0 bases and J lost 7, with 22 bases in between. The CDR3 extends over 18 amino acids. The CDR3 here is CASSLDRSNLGKGGELFF. The CDR3 coding sequence is TGTGCCAGCAGCTTGGACCGCTCCAATCTAGGGAAGGGCGGGGAGCTGTTTTTT.

This sequence joins TRBV7-9 and TRBJ2-4; D gene uncertain. This CDR3 region has 13 residues. V was trimmed by 1 base and J by 8 bases, leaving 9 bases between them. The germline V gene has CDR1 SEHNR and CDR2 FQNEAQ (reference sequence). The CDR3 nucleotides read TGTGCCAGCAGCTTAGACCAATCAGACATTCAGTACTTC. This codes for CASSLDQSDIQYF.

The J gene is TRBJ1-6, the V gene TRBV30, with 8 nucleotides matching TRBD1. This CDR3 is 14 amino acids long. V lost 2 bases and J lost 5; bases outside the gene matches: 2. From germline, CDR1 is GTSNPN and CDR2 SVGIG (reference sequence). CDR3 protein: CAWSKGQDNSPLHF. CDR3 coding DNA: TGTGCCTGGAGTAAGGGACAGGATAATTCACCCCTCCACTTT.

V is TRBV29-1 and J is TRBJ2-7; a possible D gene is TRBD1 (5 bases). The V gene lost 4 bases and the J gene lost 0 bases, with 10 bases spanning the gap. Germline loops: CDR1 SQVTM, CDR2 ANQGSEA. This CDR3 contains 13 residues. CDR3 region: CSVGGLLSYEQYF. The DNA of the CDR3 is TGCAGCGTTGGGGGCCTCCTCTCCTACGAGCAGTACTTC.

The chain recombines TRBV7-3 with TRBJ2-7; D is unclear. From germline, CDR1 is SGHTA and CDR2 FQGTGA. V gave up 2 bases and J gave up 3 bases, with 14 bases separating them. The CDR3 contains 15 residues. This CDR3 reads CASSLGPGLNYEQYF. Written as DNA, the CDR3 is TGTGCCAGCAGCTTAGGGCCGGGCCTTAACTACGAGCAGTACTTC.

V and J are TRBV28 and TRBJ1-4, with D tentatively TRBD1 (6 bases). CDR1 is MDHEN and CDR2 is SYDVKM in the germline V gene. The CDR3 has 15 amino acids. Trimming cost V 4 bases and J 5 bases, with 14 bases left between them. CDR3 sequence: CASSSSGAGNEKLFF. CDR3 nucleotides: TGTGCCAGCAGTTCGTCAGGGGCCGGAAATGAAAAACTGTTTTTT.

The CDR3 coding sequence is TGTGCCAGCAGTTACTCTCTGAACAACCGGGCTGAAGCTTTCTTT. It is translated as CASSYSLNNRAEAFF. The chain carries TRBV6-6 and TRBJ1-1; no reliable D call. CDR1 and CDR2 (germline): MNHNY, SVGAGI (reference sequence). V lost 0 bases and J 6 bases, leaving 14 bases between the germline ends. This CDR3 comprises 15 residues.

This clone was counted only a few times. Different DNA sequences within this sample yield the same CDR3. The V call is TRBV28, the J call TRBJ2-1, with D maybe TRBD2 (5 bases). Germline-derived CDR1 and CDR2 are MDHEN and SYDVKM. V lost 5 bases, J lost 0 bases, and 11 bases lay in between. This CDR3 spans 15 amino acids. CDR3 sequence reads: CASSRPTSSYNEQFF. For the CDR3, the DNA is TGTGCCAGCAGTCGACCCACTAGCTCCTACAATGAGCAGTTCTTC.

The chain is built from TRBV20-1 and TRBJ2-7; D uncertain. V was pared by 3 bases and J by 7 bases, with 10 bases between. This CDR3 is built from 11 residues. In germline, CDR1 is DFQATT, CDR2 SNEGSKA (reference sequence). The CDR3 DNA reads TGCAGTGCTAGCATAGGGCCAGAGCAGTACTTC. Protein: CSASIGPEQYF.